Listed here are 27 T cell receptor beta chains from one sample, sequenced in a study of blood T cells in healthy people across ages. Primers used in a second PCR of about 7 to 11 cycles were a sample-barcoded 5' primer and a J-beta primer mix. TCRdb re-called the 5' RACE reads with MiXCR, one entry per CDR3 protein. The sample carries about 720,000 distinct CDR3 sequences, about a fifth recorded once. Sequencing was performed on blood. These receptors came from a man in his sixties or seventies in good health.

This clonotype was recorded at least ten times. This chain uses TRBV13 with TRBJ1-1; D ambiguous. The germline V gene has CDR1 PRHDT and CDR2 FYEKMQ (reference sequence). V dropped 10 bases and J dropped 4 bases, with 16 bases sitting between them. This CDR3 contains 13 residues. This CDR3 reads CATIVKGSTEAFF. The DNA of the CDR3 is TGTGCCACCATAGTAAAAGGGAGCACTGAAGCTTTCTTT.

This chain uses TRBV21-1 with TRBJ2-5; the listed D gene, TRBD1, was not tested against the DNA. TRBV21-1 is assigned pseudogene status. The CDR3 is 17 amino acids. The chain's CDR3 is CAFQPYDTWGVRETQYF. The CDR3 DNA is TGTGCCTTTCAGCCCTACGATACGTGGGGCGTCAGGGAGACCCAGTACTTC.

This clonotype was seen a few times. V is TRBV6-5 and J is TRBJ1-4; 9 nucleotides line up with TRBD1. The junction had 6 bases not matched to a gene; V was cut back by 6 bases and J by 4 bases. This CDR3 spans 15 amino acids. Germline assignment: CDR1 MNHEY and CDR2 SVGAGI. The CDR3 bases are TGTGCCAGCAGACCGGACAGGGGCGTTAATGAAAAACTGTTTTTT. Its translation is CASRPDRGVNEKLFF.

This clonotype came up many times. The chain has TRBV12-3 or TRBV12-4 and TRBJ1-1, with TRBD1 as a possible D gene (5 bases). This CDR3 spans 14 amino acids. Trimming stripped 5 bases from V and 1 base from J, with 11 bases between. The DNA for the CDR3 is TGTGCCAGCAGTGGGGTGGGGGAGAACACTGAAGCTTTCTTT. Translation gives CASSGVGENTEAFF.

The CDR3 DNA follows: TGCGCCAGCAGCCAAGAATCCTGGGCGGCGGTGCAGTACTTC. As protein: CASSQESWAAVQYF. The chain links TRBV4-1 to TRBJ2-7; no clear D gene. Germline values: CDR1 MGHRA, CDR2 YSYEKL. The CDR3 runs to 14 residues. V lost 0 bases and J lost 9, with 15 bases in between.

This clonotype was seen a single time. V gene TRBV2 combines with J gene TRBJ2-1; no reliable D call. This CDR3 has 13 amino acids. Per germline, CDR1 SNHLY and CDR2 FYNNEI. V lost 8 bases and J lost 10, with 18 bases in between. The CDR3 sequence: CASVIFGITEQFF. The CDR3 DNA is TGTGCCAGCGTCATTTTCGGAATTACGGAGCAGTTCTTC.

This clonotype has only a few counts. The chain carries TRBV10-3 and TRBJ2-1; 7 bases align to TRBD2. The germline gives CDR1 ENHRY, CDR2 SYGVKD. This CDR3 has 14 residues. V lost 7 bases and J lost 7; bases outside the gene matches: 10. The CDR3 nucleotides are TGTGCCATCAAGACGGACGGGGGGAGGAATGAGCAGTTCTTC. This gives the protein CAIKTDGGRNEQFF.

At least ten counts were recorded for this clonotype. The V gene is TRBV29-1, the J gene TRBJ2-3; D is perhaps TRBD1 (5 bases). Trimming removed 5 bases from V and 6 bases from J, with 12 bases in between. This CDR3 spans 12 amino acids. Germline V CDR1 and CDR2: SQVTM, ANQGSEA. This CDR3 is CSVQQGVDTQYF. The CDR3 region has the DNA TGCAGCGTTCAGCAGGGTGTTGATACGCAGTATTTT.

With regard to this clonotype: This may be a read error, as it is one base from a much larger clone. The CDR3, as DNA: TGCAGCGTTGGGGACAGAATAAATGAAAAACTGTTTTTT. Translation: CSVGDRINEKLFF. J is TRBJ1-4 and V is TRBV29-1, with TRBD1 matching 7 bases. The ends lost 4 bases at V and 5 bases at J; junction bases unmatched: 4. Germline CDR1 SQVTM, CDR2 ANQGSEA. The CDR3 length is 13 residues.

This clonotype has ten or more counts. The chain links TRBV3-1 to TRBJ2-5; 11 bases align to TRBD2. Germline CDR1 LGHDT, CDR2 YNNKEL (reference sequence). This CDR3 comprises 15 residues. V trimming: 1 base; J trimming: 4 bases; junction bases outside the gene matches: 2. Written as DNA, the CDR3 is TGTGCCAGCAGCCAAGCCGGGACTAGCGGAGAGACCCAGTACTTC. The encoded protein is CASSQAGTSGETQYF.

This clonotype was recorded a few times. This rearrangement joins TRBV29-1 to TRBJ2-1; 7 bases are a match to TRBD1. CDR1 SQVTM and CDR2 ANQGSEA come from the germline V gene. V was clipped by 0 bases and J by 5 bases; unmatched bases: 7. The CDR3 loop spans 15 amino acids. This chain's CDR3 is CSVEETGTDNNEQFF. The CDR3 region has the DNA TGCAGCGTTGAAGAAACCGGGACAGACAACAATGAGCAGTTCTTC.

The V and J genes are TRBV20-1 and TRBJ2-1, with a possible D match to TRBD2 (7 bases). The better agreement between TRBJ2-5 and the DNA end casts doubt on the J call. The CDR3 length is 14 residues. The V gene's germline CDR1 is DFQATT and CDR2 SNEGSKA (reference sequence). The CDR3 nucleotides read TGCAGTGCTAGACCCGGGGGGCGGGAAGAGACCCAGTACTTC. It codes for CSARPGGREETQYF.

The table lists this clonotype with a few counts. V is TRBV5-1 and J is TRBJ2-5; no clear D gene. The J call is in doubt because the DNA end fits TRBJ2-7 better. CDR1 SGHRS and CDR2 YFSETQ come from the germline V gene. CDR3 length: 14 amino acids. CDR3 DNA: TGCGCCAGCAGCTCGGTGGGGTTCCGAGGCGAGCAGTACTTC. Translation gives CASSSVGFRGEQYF.

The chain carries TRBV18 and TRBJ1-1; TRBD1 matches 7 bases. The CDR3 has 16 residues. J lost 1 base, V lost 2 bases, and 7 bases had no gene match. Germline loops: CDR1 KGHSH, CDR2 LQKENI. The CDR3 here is CASSPIQGSGNTEAFF. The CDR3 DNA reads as TGTGCCAGCTCACCAATACAGGGGTCGGGGAACACTGAAGCTTTCTTT.

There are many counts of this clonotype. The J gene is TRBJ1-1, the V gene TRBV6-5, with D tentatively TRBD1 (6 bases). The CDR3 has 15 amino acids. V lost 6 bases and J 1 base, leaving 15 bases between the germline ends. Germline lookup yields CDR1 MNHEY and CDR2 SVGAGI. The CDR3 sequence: CASRQETGQNTEAFF. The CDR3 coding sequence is TGTGCCAGCAGGCAAGAAACAGGGCAGAACACTGAAGCTTTCTTT.

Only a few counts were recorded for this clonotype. CDR3 residues: CASSLVGIRGQETQYF. The DNA of the CDR3 is TGTGCCAGCAGCTTAGTCGGCATACGGGGCCAAGAGACCCAGTACTTC. This chain links TRBV7-2 with TRBJ2-5; weak D call: TRBD2 (5 bases). This CDR3 is built from 16 residues. The V gene lost 1 base and the J gene lost 1 base, with 13 bases spanning the gap. From germline, CDR1 is SGHTA and CDR2 FQGNSA.

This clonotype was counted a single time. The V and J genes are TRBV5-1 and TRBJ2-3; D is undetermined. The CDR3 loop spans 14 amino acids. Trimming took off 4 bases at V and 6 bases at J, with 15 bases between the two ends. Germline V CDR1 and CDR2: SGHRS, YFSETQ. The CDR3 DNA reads TGCGCCAGCAGCCCGAAGCTCTACTCTGATACGCAGTATTTT. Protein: CASSPKLYSDTQYF. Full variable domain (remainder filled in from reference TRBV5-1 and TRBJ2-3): KAGVTQTPRYLIKTRGQQVTLSCSPISGHRSVSWYQQTPGQGLQFLFEYFSETQRNKGNFPGRFSGRQFSNSRSEMNVSTLELGDSALYLCASSPKLYSDTQYFGPGTRLTVL.

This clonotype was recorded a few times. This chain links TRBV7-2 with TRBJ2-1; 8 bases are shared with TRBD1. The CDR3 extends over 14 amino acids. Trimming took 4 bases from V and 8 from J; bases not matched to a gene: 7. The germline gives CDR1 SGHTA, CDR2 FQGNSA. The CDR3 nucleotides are TGTGCCAGCAGCTACCGGACAGGGCGGGATGAGCAGTTCTTC. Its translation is CASSYRTGRDEQFF.

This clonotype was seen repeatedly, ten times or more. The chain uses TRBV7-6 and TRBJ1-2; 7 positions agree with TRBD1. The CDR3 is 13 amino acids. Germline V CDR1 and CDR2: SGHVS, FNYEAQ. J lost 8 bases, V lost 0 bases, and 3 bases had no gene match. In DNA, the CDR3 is TGTGCCAGCAGCTTAGCGGAGGGGGCGGGCTACACCTTC. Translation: CASSLAEGAGYTF.

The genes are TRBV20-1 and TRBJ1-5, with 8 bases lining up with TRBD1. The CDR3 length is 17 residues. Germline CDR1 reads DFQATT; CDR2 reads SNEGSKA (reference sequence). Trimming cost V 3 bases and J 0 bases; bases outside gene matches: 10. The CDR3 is CSASYGTGLYSNQPQHF. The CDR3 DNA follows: TGCAGTGCTAGTTATGGGACAGGCCTATATAGCAATCAGCCCCAGCATTTT.

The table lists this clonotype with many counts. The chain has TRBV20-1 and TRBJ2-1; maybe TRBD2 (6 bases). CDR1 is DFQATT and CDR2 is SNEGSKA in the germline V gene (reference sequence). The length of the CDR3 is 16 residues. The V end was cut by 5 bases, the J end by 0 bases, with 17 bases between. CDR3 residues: CSAQRASVSSYNEQFF. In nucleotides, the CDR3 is TGCAGTGCTCAACGGGCTAGCGTTAGCTCCTACAATGAGCAGTTCTTC.

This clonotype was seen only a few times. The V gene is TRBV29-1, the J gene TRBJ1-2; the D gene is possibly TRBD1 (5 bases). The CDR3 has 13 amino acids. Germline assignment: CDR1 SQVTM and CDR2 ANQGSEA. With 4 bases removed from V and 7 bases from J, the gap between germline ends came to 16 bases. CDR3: CSVGISGQGGYTF. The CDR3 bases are TGCAGCGTTGGAATATCAGGGCAGGGTGGCTACACCTTC.

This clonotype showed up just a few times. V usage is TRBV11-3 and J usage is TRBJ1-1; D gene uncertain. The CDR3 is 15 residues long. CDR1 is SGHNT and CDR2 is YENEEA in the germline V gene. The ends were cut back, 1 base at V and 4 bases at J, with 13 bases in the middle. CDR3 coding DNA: TGTGCCAGCAGCTTAGGGGTTGGGGATGTCACTGAAGCTTTCTTT. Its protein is CASSLGVGDVTEAFF. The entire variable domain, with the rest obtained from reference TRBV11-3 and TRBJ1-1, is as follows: EAGVVQSPRYKIIEKKQPVAFWCNPISGHNTLYWYLQNLGQGPELLIRYENEEAVDDSQLPKDRFSAERLKGVDSTLKIQPAELGDSAVYLCASSLGVGDVTEAFFGQGTRLTVV.

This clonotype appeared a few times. The CDR3 DNA sequence: TGTGCCAGCAGCGCCACAGGGATTTGGGAAAAACTGTTTTTT. Its protein is CASSATGIWEKLFF. The J gene is TRBJ1-4, the V gene TRBV25-1; possible D gene TRBD1, 6 bases. Germline CDR1 reads MGHDK; CDR2 reads SYGVNS. V dropped 6 bases and J dropped 8 bases, with 16 bases sitting between them. The CDR3 is 14 amino acids.

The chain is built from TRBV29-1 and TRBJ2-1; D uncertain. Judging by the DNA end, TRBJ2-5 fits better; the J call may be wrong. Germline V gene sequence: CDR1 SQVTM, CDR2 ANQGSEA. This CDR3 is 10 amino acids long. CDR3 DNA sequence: TGCAGCGTTGTAGAGCAGACCCAGTACTTC. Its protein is CSVVEQTQYF.

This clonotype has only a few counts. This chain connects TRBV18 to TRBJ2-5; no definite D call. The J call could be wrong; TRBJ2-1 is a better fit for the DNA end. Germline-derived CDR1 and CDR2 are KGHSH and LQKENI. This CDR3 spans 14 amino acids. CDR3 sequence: CASSPGYGDNEQFF. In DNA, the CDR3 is TGTGCCAGCTCACCGGGGTACGGAGACAATGAGCAGTTCTTC.

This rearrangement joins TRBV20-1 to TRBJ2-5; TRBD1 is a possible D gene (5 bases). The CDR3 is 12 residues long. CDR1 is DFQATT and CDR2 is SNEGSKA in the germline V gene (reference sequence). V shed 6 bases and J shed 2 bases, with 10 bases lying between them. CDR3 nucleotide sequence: TGCAGTGCCCCGGACATTCAAGAGACCCAGTACTTC. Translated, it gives CSAPDIQETQYF.